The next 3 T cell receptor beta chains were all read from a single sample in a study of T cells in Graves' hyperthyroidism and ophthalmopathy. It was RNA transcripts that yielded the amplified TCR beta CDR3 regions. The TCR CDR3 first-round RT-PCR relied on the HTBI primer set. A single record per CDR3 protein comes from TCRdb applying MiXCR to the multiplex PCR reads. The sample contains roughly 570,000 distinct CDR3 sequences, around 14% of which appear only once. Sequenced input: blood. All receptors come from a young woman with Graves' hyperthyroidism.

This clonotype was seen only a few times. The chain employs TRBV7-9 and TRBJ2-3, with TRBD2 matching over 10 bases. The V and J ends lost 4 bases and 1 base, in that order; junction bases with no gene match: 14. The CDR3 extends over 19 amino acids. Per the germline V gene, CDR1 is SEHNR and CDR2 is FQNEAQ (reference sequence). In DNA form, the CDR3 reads TGTGCCAGCAGCTCACCTAGCGGGAGCCGGTCGAGGGGCACAGATACGCAGTATTTT. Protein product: CASSSPSGSRSRGTDTQYF.

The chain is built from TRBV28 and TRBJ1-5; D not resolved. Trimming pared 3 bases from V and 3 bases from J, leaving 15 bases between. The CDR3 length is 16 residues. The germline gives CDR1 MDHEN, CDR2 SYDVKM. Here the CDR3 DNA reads TGTGCCAGCAGTTTCATCGGAGACCTTTTCAATCAGCCCCAGCATTTT. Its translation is CASSFIGDLFNQPQHF. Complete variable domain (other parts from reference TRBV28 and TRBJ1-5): DVKVTQSSRYLVKRTGEKVFLECVQDMDHENMFWYRQDPGLGLRLIYFSYDVKMKEKGDIPEGYSVSREKKERFSLILESASTNQTSMYLCASSFIGDLFNQPQHFGDGTRLSIL.

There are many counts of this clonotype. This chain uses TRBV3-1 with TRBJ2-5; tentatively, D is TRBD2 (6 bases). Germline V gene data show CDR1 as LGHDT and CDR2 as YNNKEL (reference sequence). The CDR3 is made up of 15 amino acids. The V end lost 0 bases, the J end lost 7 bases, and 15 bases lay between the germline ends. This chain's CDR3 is CASSQEDATGGTQYF. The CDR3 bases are TGTGCCAGCAGCCAAGAGGATGCAACCGGGGGGACCCAGTACTTC.